This T cell receptor (beta chain) is from a study of cytomegalovirus exposure and HLA in healthy donors. Study results and caveats: Overall, 164 TCR beta chains were annotated as cytomegalovirus-associated. Most sequenced TCRs were rare (though some public TCRs occurred in many donors).

Sequenced by immunoSEQ multiplex PCR; TCRdb stores in-frame clones only, minus some. The sample includes 150,000 to 160,000 clones, about 86% of them seen just once. Points on this clone: The antigen remains undetermined.

Germline loops: CDR1 LNHDA, CDR2 SQIVND (reference sequence). The V and J ends lost 0 bases and 6 bases respectively, with 9 bases between them. This CDR3 contains 14 residues. This sequence originates from a man aged 18 to 30 in good health and CMV-seropositive. The rearrangement joins TRBV19 to TRBJ2-1; perhaps TRBD2 as D (6 bases). Sequenced input: PBMCs. CDR3 in amino acids: CASSIDPTSNEQFF. The CDR3 DNA is TGTGCCAGTAGTATAGATCCGACTAGCAATGAGCAGTTCTTC.